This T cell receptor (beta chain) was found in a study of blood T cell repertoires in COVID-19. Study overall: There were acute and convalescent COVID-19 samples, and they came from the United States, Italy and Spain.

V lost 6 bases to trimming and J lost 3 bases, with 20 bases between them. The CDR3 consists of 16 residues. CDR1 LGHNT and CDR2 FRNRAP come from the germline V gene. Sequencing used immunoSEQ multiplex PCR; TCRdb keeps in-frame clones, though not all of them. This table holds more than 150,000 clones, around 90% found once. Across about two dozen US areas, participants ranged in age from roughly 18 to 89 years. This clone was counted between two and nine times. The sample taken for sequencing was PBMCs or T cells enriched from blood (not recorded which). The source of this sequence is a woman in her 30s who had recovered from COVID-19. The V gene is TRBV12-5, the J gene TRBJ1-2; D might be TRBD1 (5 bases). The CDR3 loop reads CASGQGTPQGDYGYTF. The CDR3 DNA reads TGTGCTAGTGGCCAAGGGACTCCCCAAGGGGACTATGGCTACACCTTC.